The sequence of this T cell receptor beta chain was determined in a study of CD8 T cells in Susac syndrome. TCR beta sequences were obtained from blood CD8+ and CD4+ T cells. The authors negatively isolated CD8+ and CD4+ T cells and FACS-enriched TEMRA cells. With random hexamers, reverse transcription was performed on roughly 0.45 to 1 ug of RNA. A single record per CDR3 protein comes from TCRdb applying MiXCR to the immunoSEQ multiplex PCR reads. The table lists a few hundred thousand distinct CDR3 sequences, about 93% of them singletons. From germline, CDR1 is SNHLY and CDR2 FYNNEI. V was cut by 6 bases and J by 5 bases, with 14 bases left in between. The CDR3 spans 14 residues. Comment on this clonotype: The target antigen is unknown.

Study results and caveats: Acknowledgment was made by the study that its TCR sequencing and HLA analysis involved a relatively small number of individuals.

Sequenced material: CD8+ T cells from PBMCs. This rearrangement joins TRBV2 to TRBJ2-1; weak D call: TRBD1 (5 bases). The TCR originated in a human donor with multiple sclerosis. CDR3 sequence (DNA): TGTGCCAGCAGCCCCAATCGCAGGGACAATGAGCAGTTCTTC. It specifies CASSPNRRDNEQFF.